Below, 2 T cell receptor beta chains from the same sample are listed, as sequenced in a study of blood T cell repertoires in COVID-19. TCRdb's copy holds only in-frame clones and misses some; the assay was immunoSEQ multiplex PCR. The sample holds over 100,000 clones; 87% are singletons and the top ten take roughly 15%. Sample: peripheral blood. Source of these receptors: a man aged 50 to 60 with acute or convalescent COVID-19.

The gene calls are TRBV19 and TRBJ2-5; D possibly corresponds to TRBD1 (6 bases). The CDR3 is 15 residues long. CDR1 is LNHDA and CDR2 is SQIVND in the germline V gene (reference sequence). V lost 3 bases and J lost 2, with 13 bases in between. This CDR3 is CASSMSWGHQETQYF. Here the CDR3 DNA reads TGTGCCAGTAGTATGTCCTGGGGGCATCAAGAGACCCAGTACTTC.

This clone was seen more than once but under ten times. The CDR3 region has the DNA TGTGCCAGGATTAGCGGGAGGAGGAATGAGCAGTTCTTC. This translates into CARISGRRNEQFF. The chain combines TRBV12-3 or TRBV12-4 with TRBJ2-1, with 10 nucleotides matching TRBD2. V lost 9 bases to trimming and J lost 7 bases; unmatched junction nucleotides: 6. The CDR3 spans 13 residues.